A single sample gave rise to the 25 T cell receptor beta chains below, sequenced in a study of glioma-infiltrating T cells. Using RNA template, CDR3s of TCR alpha and beta were amplified with iRepertoire arm-PCR. MiXCR, run by TCRdb on the multiplex PCR reads, gives a single entry per CDR3 protein. In the table there are around 44,000 distinct CDR3 sequences, approximately 20% of which are singletons. Sequencing was performed on glioma tissue, nonneoplastic brain tissue, or PBMCs (not recorded which). The receptors shown here come from a human donor with low-grade glioma or glioblastoma, undergoing nonglioma brain surgery, or in good health (not recorded which).

In its sample, this clonotype was seen many times. The chain employs TRBV5-1 and TRBJ2-5; TRBD1 might be the D (5 bases). The germline V gene has CDR1 SGHRS and CDR2 YFSETQ. The CDR3 spans 13 residues. The V end was cut by 4 bases, the J end by 1 base, with 8 bases between. CDR3 amino acids: CASSPQGQETQYF. DNA for the CDR3: TGCGCCAGCAGCCCTCAGGGCCAAGAGACCCAGTACTTC.

Ten or more counts support this clonotype. The J gene is TRBJ1-5, the V gene TRBV7-8; possibly TRBD1 for D (5 bases). Germline assignment: CDR1 SGHVS and CDR2 FQNEAQ. The germline V and J ends were trimmed by 6 bases and 0 bases, with 12 bases remaining between them. There are 15 residues in the CDR3. The CDR3 sequence is CASSIDSRSNQPQHF. The CDR3 DNA reads TGTGCCAGCAGTATAGACAGTCGTAGCAATCAGCCCCAGCATTTT.

This clonotype has only a few counts. V gene TRBV7-9 combines with J gene TRBJ2-1; 10 bases are shared with TRBD1. Germline V gene lookup returns CDR1 SEHNR and CDR2 FQNEAQ (reference sequence). This CDR3 is built from 18 residues. J was trimmed by 0 bases and V by 3 bases; bases with no gene match: 8. Here the CDR3 DNA reads TGTGCCAGCAGCTTTATGCTGACAGGGGGCATCTCCTACAATGAGCAGTTCTTC. As protein: CASSFMLTGGISYNEQFF.

This clonotype was seen at least ten times. The rearrangement joins TRBV6-2 or TRBV6-3 to TRBJ1-5; tentatively, D is TRBD1 (5 bases). Trimming took off 6 bases at V and 4 bases at J, with 13 bases between the two ends. The V gene's germline CDR1 is MNHEY and CDR2 SVGEGT. The CDR3 consists of 14 residues. DNA for the CDR3: TGTGCCAGCAGCCGTGGGACGGAGAATCAGCCCCAGCATTTT. Amino acids: CASSRGTENQPQHF.

The chain has TRBV30 and TRBJ2-7; D ambiguous. V lost 1 base to trimming and J lost 3 bases, with 7 bases between them. CDR3 length: 12 residues. Germline V gene sequence: CDR1 GTSNPN, CDR2 SVGIG (reference sequence). DNA for the CDR3: TGTGCCTGGAGTGCAGGCTACTACGAGCAGTACTTC. Amino acid sequence: CAWSAGYYEQYF.

This clonotype was recorded at least ten times. The V call is TRBV7-2, the J call TRBJ2-7, with D possibly being TRBD2 (6 bases). Germline values: CDR1 SGHTA, CDR2 FQGNSA. The V gene lost 4 bases and the J gene lost 4 bases, with 8 bases spanning the gap. CDR3 length equals 12 residues. DNA of the CDR3: TGTGCCAGCAGCTCGGGAGTTTACGAGCAGTACTTC. This codes for CASSSGVYEQYF.

This clonotype was picked up many times. This sequence joins TRBV7-3 and TRBJ1-1, with D perhaps TRBD1 (6 bases). Trimming stripped 11 bases from V and 1 base from J, with 8 bases between. CDR1 is SGHTA and CDR2 is FQGTGA in the germline V gene. The CDR3 length is 11 residues. The CDR3 bases are TGTGCCGGACAGCAGAACACTGAAGCTTTCTTT. Translated, it gives CAGQQNTEAFF.

This clonotype was observed many times. The rearrangement links TRBV28 to TRBJ2-3; the D call may be TRBD1 or TRBD2 (5 bases each). Per germline, CDR1 MDHEN and CDR2 SYDVKM. Trimming took 2 bases from V and 4 from J, leaving 10 bases between them. CDR3 size: 14 residues. The CDR3 is CASSLGQGPDTQYF. The CDR3 DNA reads as TGTGCCAGCAGTTTAGGTCAGGGACCAGATACGCAGTATTTT.

This clonotype was counted many times. V and J are TRBV11-2 and TRBJ2-7; 11 nucleotides align to TRBD1. Trimming removed 1 base from V and 2 bases from J; junction bases left unmatched: 1. CDR3 size: 15 residues. Germline V gene lookup returns CDR1 SGHAT and CDR2 FQNNGV. The CDR3 region has the DNA TGTGCCAGCAGCTTAGGGGACAGGGGGACCTACGAGCAGTACTTC. This translates into CASSLGDRGTYEQYF.

This clonotype was seen repeatedly, ten times or more. The chain carries TRBV28 and TRBJ1-2, with unresolved D. The CDR3 totals 14 residues. The germline CDR1 and CDR2 sequences are MDHEN and SYDVKM. V lost 3 bases, J lost 3 bases, and 11 bases lay in between. The CDR3 loop reads CASSFLGEDYGYTF. The CDR3, as DNA: TGTGCCAGCAGTTTTCTGGGTGAGGACTATGGCTACACCTTC.

This clonotype was seen many times. The chain links TRBV20-1 to TRBJ2-7, with 16 bases matching TRBD2. Trimming cost V 6 bases and J 3 bases; bases outside gene matches: 5. Per germline, CDR1 DFQATT and CDR2 SNEGSKA (reference sequence). The CDR3 extends over 15 amino acids. The CDR3 loop is CSAGTSGGVFYEQYF. DNA of the CDR3: TGCAGTGCGGGGACTAGCGGGGGGGTTTTCTACGAGCAGTACTTC.

This clonotype was detected ten times or more. This chain joins TRBV28 and TRBJ1-3, with D perhaps matching TRBD1 (5 bases). This CDR3 region has 14 residues. Germline V gene lookup returns CDR1 MDHEN and CDR2 SYDVKM. V shed 6 bases and J shed 5 bases, with 14 bases lying between them. The CDR3 loop reads CASRQPGLRNTIYF. DNA for the CDR3: TGTGCCAGCAGGCAGCCGGGACTCCGAAACACCATATATTTT.

This clonotype came up many times. This chain connects TRBV2 to TRBJ2-3; the match to TRBD2 covers 8 bases. V was pared by 0 bases and J by 2 bases, with 7 bases of the junction left unmatched. Germline V gene data show CDR1 as SNHLY and CDR2 as FYNNEI. The CDR3 runs to 17 residues. The CDR3 loop reads CASSEARGGGTTDTQYF. As DNA, the CDR3 is TGTGCCAGCAGTGAAGCGCGTGGCGGGGGGACCACAGATACGCAGTATTTT.

This clonotype was seen many times. This chain joins TRBV4-1 and TRBJ1-1, with no clear D. Germline CDR1 is MGHRA and CDR2 is YSYEKL. This CDR3 is 14 amino acids long. V was shortened by 1 base and J by 1 base, with 7 bases between the two germline ends. CDR3 DNA sequence: TGCGCCAGCAGCCAAGGAAGCCCGAACACTGAAGCTTTCTTT. It yields the protein CASSQGSPNTEAFF.

In its sample, this clonotype was seen many times. The rearrangement joins TRBV5-1 to TRBJ2-3; D tentatively reads TRBD1 or TRBD2 (5 bases each). CDR1 and CDR2 from the germline V gene are SGHRS and YFSETQ. V was clipped by 5 bases and J by 6 bases, with 19 bases between them. The CDR3 consists of 15 residues. CDR3 coding DNA: TGCGCCAGCAGTTACGCAGGACACGGGACGGATACGCAGTATTTT. It encodes CASSYAGHGTDTQYF. Full variable domain (outside the CDR3, taken from reference TRBV5-1 and TRBJ2-3): KAGVTQTPRYLIKTRGQQVTLSCSPISGHRSVSWYQQTPGQGLQFLFEYFSETQRNKGNFPGRFSGRQFSNSRSEMNVSTLELGDSALYLCASSYAGHGTDTQYFGPGTRLTVL.

This clonotype was observed a handful of times. A much larger clone lies one base from this, so it may be a read error. V usage is TRBV12-3 or TRBV12-4 and J usage is TRBJ2-7; D is ambiguous. Trimming took 3 bases from V and 4 from J, leaving 4 bases between them. This CDR3 has 11 amino acids. The CDR3 reads CASSFQYEQYF. The CDR3 DNA follows: TGTGCCAGCAGTTTCCAGTACGAGCAGTACTTC.

This clonotype was counted a single time. This rearrangement joins TRBV29-1 to TRBJ2-1; the D is unclear. CDR3 length: 13 residues. Trimming shortened V by 2 bases and J by 6 bases, and 11 bases separated the two germline ends. Per the germline V gene, CDR1 is SQVTM and CDR2 is ANQGSEA. The CDR3 region is CSVERVHSNEQFF. The CDR3 DNA reads TGCAGCGTTGAAAGGGTCCATAGCAATGAGCAGTTCTTC.

This clonotype appeared many times. CDR3 region: CASSSPGQGAGEQYV. CDR3 nucleotides: TGTGCCAGCAGTTCCCCGGGACAGGGAGCCGGCGAGCAGTACGTC. The chain combines TRBV6-2 or TRBV6-3 with TRBJ2-7; the match to TRBD1 covers 9 bases. CDR3 length: 15 residues. The germline gives CDR1 MNHEY, CDR2 SVGEGT. Trimming cost V 4 bases and J 6 bases; bases outside gene matches: 10.

This clonotype was detected a few times. CDR3 residues: CASRGGTEAFF. CDR3 nucleotide sequence: TGTGCCAGCAGAGGAGGCACTGAAGCTTTCTTT. The chain links TRBV25-1 to TRBJ1-1; D gene ambiguous. The CDR3 has 11 amino acids. The germline V gene encodes CDR1 MGHDK and CDR2 SYGVNS. Trimming stripped 6 bases from V and 4 bases from J, with 6 bases between.

This clonotype was found many times. The chain is built from TRBV28 and TRBJ2-3; 10 bases match TRBD2. Germline V gene sequence: CDR1 MDHEN, CDR2 SYDVKM. J was trimmed by 4 bases and V by 2 bases; bases with no gene match: 6. CDR3 size: 16 residues. The CDR3 nucleotides read TGTGCCAGCAGTTTAGAAAAGCGGGGGGGTCCAGATACGCAGTATTTT. Residues: CASSLEKRGGPDTQYF.

This clonotype was picked up many times. The chain has TRBV20-1 and TRBJ2-1; the match to TRBD2 covers 9 bases. This CDR3 contains 14 residues. The V gene end was trimmed by 8 bases and the J gene end by 4 bases; junction bases not matched to a gene: 9. Per the germline V gene, CDR1 is DFQATT and CDR2 is SNEGSKA (reference sequence). The CDR3 sequence is CSSTPTSGYNEQFF. The CDR3 region has the DNA TGCAGTTCTACCCCGACTAGCGGTTACAATGAGCAGTTCTTC.

The chain is built from TRBV2 and TRBJ2-2; 8 bases are shared with TRBD2. After removal of 6 bases from V and 0 bases from J, the junction contained 6 bases not matched to a gene. This CDR3 region has 16 residues. CDR1 is SNHLY and CDR2 is FYNNEI in the germline V gene. The CDR3 sequence is CASSGGAGSNTGELFF. As DNA, the CDR3 is TGTGCCAGCAGCGGGGGGGCGGGATCGAACACCGGGGAGCTGTTTTTT. The variable domain in full, completed from reference TRBV2 and TRBJ2-2, reads EPEVTQTPSHQVTQMGQEVILRCVPISNHLYFYWYRQILGQKVEFLVSFYNNEISEKSEIFDDQFSVERPDGSNFTLKIRSTKLEDSAMYFCASSGGAGSNTGELFFGEGSRLTVL.

This clonotype was seen at least ten times. V usage is TRBV27 and J usage is TRBJ1-2; D may be TRBD1 (6 bases). V lost 5 bases to trimming and J lost 8 bases, with 15 bases between them. The CDR3 length is 13 residues. Germline CDR1 and CDR2: MNHEY and SMNVEV (reference sequence). DNA of the CDR3: TGTGCCAGCAGTCCTAACAGGGACCGAGGCTACACCTTC. Residues: CASSPNRDRGYTF.

In this sample, this clonotype turned up many times. CDR3 DNA sequence: TGTGCCAGTAGTATTACGACAGGGGTAAATCAGCCCCAGCATTTT. Encoded protein: CASSITTGVNQPQHF. This sequence joins TRBV19 and TRBJ1-5; 8 positions match TRBD1. The CDR3 loop spans 15 amino acids. J lost 4 bases, V lost 3 bases, and 5 bases had no gene match. Looked up from germline, CDR1 is LNHDA and CDR2 is SQIVND (reference sequence).

This clonotype was recorded many times. The chain couples TRBV5-4 to TRBJ1-1, with TRBD1 matching over 7 bases. CDR3 length equals 15 residues. Germline V gives CDR1 SGHNT, CDR2 YYREEE (reference sequence). V shed 0 bases and J 1 base; nucleotides not matched to a gene: 3. CDR3 sequence (DNA): TGTGCCAGCAGCTTGGAAGCAGGGGGGAACACTGAAGCTTTCTTT. Protein product: CASSLEAGGNTEAFF.